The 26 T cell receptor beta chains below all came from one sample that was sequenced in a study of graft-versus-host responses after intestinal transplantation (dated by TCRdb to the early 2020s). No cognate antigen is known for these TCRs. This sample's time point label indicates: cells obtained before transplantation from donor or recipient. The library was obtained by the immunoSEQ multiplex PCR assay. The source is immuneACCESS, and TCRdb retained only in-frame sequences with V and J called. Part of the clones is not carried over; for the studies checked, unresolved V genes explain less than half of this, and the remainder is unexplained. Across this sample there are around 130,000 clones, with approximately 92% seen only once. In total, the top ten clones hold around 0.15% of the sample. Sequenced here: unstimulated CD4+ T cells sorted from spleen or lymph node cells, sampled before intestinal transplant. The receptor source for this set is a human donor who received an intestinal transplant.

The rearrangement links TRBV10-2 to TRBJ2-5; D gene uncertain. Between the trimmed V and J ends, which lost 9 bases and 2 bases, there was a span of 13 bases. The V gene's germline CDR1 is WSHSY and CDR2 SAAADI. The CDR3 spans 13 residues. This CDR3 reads CASQAVLQETQYF. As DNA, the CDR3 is TGCGCCAGTCAAGCAGTGTTACAAGAGACCCAGTACTTC.

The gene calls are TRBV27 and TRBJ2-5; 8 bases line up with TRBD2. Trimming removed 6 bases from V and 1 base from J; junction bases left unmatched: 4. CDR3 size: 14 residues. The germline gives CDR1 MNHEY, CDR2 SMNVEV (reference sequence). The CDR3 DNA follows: TGTGCCAGCAGACCGGGGGGGGTCCAAGAGACCCAGTACTTC. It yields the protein CASRPGGVQETQYF.

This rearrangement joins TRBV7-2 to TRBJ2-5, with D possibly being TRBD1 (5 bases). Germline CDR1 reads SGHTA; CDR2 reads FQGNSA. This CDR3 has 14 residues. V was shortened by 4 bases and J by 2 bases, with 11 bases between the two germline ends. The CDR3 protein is CASSSGQPQETQYF. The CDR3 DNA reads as TGTGCCAGCAGCTCAGGGCAGCCGCAAGAGACCCAGTACTTC.

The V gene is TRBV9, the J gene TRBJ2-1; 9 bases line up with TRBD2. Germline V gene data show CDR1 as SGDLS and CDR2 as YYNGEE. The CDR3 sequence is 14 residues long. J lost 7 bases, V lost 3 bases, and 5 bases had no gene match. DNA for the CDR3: TGTGCCAGCAGCGAAAGCGGGGGGTTGAATGAGCAGTTCTTC. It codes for CASSESGGLNEQFF.

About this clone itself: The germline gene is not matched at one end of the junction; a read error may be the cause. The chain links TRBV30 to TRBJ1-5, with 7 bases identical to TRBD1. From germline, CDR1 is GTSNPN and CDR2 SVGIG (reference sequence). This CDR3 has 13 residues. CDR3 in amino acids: CAWSGGGKQPQHF. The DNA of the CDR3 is TGTGCCTGGAGTGGAGGGGGCAAACAGCCCCAGCATTTT.

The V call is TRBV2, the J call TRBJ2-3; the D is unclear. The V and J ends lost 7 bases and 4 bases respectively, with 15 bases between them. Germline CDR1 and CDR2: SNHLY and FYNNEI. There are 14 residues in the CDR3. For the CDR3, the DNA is TGTGCCAGCACGGCGGCTAGAAAGTCAGATACGCAGTATTTT. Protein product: CASTAARKSDTQYF.

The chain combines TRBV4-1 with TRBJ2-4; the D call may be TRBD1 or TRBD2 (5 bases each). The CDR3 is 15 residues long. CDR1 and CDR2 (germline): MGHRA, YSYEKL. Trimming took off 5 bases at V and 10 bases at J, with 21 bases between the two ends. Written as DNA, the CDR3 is TGCGCCAGCAGCACCCCCCGGGGCCCGACAGCGATTCAGTACTTC. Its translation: CASSTPRGPTAIQYF.

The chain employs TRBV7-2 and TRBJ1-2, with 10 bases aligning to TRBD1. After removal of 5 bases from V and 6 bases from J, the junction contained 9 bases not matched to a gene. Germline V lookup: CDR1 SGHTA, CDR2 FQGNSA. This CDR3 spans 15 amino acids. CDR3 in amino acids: CASSPLMGQGNGYTF. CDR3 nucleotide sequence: TGTGCCAGCAGCCCTTTGATGGGACAGGGGAATGGCTACACCTTC.

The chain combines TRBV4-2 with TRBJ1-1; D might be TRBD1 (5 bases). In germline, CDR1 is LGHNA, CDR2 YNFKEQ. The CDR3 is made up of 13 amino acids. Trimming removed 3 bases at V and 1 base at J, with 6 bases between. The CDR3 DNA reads TGTGCCAGCAGCCAGGGGACGAACACTGAAGCTTTCTTT. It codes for CASSQGTNTEAFF.

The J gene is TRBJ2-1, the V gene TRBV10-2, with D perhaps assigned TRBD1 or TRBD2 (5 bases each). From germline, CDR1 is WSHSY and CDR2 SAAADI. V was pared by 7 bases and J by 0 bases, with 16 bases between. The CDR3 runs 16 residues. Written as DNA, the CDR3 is TGCGCCAGCACCACGGGGCCCTCAAACTCCTACAATGAGCAGTTCTTC. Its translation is CASTTGPSNSYNEQFF.

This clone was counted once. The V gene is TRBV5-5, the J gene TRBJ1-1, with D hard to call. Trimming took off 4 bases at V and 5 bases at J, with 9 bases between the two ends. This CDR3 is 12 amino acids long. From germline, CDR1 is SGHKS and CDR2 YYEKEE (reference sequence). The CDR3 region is CASSPGGTEAFF. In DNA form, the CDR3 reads TGTGCCAGCAGCCCCGGAGGGACTGAAGCTTTCTTT.

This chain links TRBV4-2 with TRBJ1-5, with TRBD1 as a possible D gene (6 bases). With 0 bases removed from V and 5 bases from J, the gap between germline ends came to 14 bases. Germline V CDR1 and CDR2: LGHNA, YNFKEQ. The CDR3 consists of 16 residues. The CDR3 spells CASSQDNREGYQPQHF. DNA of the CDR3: TGTGCCAGCAGCCAAGATAACAGGGAGGGATATCAGCCCCAGCATTTT.

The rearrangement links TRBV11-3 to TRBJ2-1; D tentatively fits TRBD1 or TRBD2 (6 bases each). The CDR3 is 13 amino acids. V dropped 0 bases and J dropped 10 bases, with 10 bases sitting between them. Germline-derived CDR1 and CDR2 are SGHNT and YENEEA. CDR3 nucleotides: TGTGCCAGCAGCTTAGAAGGGGGGACGGAGCAGTTCTTC. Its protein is CASSLEGGTEQFF.

This CDR3 reads CASSVDSSANTGELFF. For the CDR3, the DNA is TGTGCCAGCAGCGTAGACAGCTCCGCGAACACCGGGGAGCTGTTTTTT. The rearrangement uses TRBV9 and TRBJ2-2; D is undetermined. This CDR3 contains 16 residues. V was trimmed by 0 bases and J by 0 bases, leaving 9 bases between them. The V gene's germline CDR1 is SGDLS and CDR2 YYNGEE.

CDR3 DNA sequence: TGTGCCAGTAGTCAGTCGATCTCCTACAATGAGCAGTTCTTC. This gives the protein CASSQSISYNEQFF. The chain joins TRBV19 to TRBJ2-1; the D is unclear. V dropped 5 bases and J dropped 0 bases, with 8 bases sitting between them. Germline lookup yields CDR1 LNHDA and CDR2 SQIVND (reference sequence). CDR3 length: 14 residues.

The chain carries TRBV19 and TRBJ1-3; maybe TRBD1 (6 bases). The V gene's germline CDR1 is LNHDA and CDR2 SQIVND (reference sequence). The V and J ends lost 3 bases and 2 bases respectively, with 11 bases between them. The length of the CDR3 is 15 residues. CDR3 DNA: TGTGCCAGTAGTATGGGGGGGGCCACTGGAAACACCATATATTTT. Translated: CASSMGGATGNTIYF.

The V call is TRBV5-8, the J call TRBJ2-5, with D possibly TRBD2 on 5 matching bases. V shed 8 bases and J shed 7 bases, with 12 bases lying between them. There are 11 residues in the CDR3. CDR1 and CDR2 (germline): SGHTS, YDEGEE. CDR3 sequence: CASRLRGTQYF. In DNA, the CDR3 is TGTGCCAGTCGTCTCCGGGGGACCCAGTACTTC.

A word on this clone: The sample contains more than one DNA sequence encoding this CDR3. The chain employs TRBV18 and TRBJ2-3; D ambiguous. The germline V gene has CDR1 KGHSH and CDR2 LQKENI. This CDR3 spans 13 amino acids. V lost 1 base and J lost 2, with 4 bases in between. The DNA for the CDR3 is TGTGCCAGCTCACCACGAGACACAGATACGCAGTATTTT. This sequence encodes CASSPRDTDTQYF. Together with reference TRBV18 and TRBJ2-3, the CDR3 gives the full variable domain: NAGVMQNPRHLVRRRGQEARLRCSPMKGHSHVYWYRQLPEEGLKFMVYLQKENIIDESGMPKERFSAEFPKEGPSILRIQQVVRGDSAAYFCASSPRDTDTQYFGPGTRLTVL.

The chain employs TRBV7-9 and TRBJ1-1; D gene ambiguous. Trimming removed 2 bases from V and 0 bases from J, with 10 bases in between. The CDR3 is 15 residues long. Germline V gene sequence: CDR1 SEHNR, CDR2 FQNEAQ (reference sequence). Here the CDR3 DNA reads TGTGCCAGCAGCTTACCTCAGGATATGAACACTGAAGCTTTCTTT. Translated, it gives CASSLPQDMNTEAFF. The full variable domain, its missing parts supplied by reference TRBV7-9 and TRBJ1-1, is DTGVSQNPRHKITKRGQNVTFRCDPISEHNRLYWYRQTLGQGPEFLTYFQNEAQLEKSRLLSDRFSAERPKGSFSTLEIQRTEQGDSAMYLCASSLPQDMNTEAFFGQGTRLTVV.

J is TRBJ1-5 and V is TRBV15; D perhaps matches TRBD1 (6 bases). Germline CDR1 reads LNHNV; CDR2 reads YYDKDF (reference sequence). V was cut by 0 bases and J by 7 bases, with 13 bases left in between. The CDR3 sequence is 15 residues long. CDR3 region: CATSRDSGRGQPQHF. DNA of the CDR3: TGTGCCACCAGCAGAGATTCGGGAAGGGGGCAGCCCCAGCATTTT.

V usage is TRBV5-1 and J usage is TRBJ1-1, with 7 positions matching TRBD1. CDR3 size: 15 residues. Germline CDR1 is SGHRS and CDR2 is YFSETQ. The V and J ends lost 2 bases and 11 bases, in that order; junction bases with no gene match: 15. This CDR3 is CASSFGTTGSITAFF. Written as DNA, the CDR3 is TGCGCCAGCAGCTTTGGGACGACAGGGTCGATTACGGCTTTCTTT.

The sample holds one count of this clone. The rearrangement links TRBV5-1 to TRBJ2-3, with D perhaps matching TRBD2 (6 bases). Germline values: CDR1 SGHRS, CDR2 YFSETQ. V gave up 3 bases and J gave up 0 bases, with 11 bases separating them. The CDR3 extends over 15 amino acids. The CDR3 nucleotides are TGCGCCAGCAGCTGGAGCGGGTCTAGCACAGATACGCAGTATTTT. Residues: CASSWSGSSTDTQYF.

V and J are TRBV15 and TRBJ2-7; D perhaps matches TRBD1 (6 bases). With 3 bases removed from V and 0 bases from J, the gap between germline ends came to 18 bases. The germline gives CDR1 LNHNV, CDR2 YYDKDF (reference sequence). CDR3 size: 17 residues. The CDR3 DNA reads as TGTGCCACCAGCAGTACATCCTACAGGGTAAACTCCTACGAGCAGTACTTC. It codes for CATSSTSYRVNSYEQYF.

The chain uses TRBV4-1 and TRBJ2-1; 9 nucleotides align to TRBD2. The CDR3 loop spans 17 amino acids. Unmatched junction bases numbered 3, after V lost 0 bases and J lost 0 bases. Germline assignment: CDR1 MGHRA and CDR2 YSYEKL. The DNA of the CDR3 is TGCGCCAGCAGCCAAGATAAAGCGGGGGGCTCCTACAATGAGCAGTTCTTC. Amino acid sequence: CASSQDKAGGSYNEQFF.

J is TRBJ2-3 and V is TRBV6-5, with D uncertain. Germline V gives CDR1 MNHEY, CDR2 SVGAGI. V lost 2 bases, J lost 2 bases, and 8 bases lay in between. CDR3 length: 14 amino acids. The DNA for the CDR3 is TGTGCCAGCAGTTACCTTCTGCCCACAGATACGCAGTATTTT. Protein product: CASSYLLPTDTQYF.

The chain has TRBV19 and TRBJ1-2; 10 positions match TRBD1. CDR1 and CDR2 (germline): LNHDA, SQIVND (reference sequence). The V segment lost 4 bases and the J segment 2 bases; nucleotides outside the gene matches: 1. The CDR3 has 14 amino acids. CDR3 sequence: CASSKGQGNYGYTF. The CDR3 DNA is TGTGCCAGTAGTAAGGGACAGGGGAACTATGGCTACACCTTC.